This T cell receptor beta chain derives from a study of PD-L1 blockade in urothelial cancer. Study context: The study found a median of around 1,500 T cells in tumor samples.

This CDR3 is 15 amino acids long. Germline V gene sequence: CDR1 MNHGY, CDR2 SAAAGT. V lost 4 bases, J lost 0 bases, and 10 bases lay in between. Concerning this clone: The target antigen is unknown.

Here immunoSEQ multiplex PCR was the method, and the copy in TCRdb shows in-frame clones only, minus some. The sample has nearly 2,500 clones, approximately 35% seen once. General study results and limits: Durable-benefit patients expanded tumor-associated blood clones more at 3 weeks.

The gene calls are TRBV6-8 and TRBJ1-3; D perhaps matches TRBD1 (5 bases). The sequence derives from a man aged 60-69 years with urothelial cancer. Material: tumor tissue, obtained before atezolizumab (anti-PD-L1) treatment. The CDR3 DNA reads TGTGCCAGCAGTTCTTCCGACAGCTCTGGAAACACCATATATTTT. Its protein is CASSSSDSSGNTIYF.